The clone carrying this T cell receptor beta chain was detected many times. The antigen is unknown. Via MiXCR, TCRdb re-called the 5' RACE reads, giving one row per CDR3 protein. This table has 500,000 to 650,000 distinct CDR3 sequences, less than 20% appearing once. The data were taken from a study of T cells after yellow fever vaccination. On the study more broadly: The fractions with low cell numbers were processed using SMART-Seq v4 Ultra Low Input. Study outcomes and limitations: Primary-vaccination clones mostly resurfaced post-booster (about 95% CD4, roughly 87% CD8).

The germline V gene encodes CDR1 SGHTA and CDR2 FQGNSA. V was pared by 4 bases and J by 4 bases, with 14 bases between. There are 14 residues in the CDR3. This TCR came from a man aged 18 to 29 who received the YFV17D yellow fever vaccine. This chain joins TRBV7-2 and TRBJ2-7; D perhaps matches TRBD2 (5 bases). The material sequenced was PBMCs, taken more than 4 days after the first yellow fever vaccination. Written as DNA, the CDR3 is TGTGCCAGCAGCTCGCAACTAGGCGGGTACGAGCAGTACTTC. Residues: CASSSQLGGYEQYF. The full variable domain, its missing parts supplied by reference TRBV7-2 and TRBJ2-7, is GAGVSQSPSNKVTEKGKDVELRCDPISGHTALYWYRQSLGQGLEFLIYFQGNSAPDKSGLPSDRFSAERTGGSVSTLTIQRTQQEDSAVYLCASSSQLGGYEQYFGPGTRLTVT.